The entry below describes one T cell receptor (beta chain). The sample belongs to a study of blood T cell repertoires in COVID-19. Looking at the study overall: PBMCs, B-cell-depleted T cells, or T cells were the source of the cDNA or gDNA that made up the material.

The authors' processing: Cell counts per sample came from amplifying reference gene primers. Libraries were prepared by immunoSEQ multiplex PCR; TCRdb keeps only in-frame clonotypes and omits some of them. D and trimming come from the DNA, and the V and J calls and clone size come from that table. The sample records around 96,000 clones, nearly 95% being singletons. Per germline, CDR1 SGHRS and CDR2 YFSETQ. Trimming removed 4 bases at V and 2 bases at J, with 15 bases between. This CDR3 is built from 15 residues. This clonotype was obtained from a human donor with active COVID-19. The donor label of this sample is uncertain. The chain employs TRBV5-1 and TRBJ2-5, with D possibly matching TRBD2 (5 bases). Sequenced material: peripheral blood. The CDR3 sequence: CASSKDSPIQETQYF. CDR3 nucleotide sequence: TGCGCCAGCAGCAAGGACTCACCGATACAAGAGACCCAGTACTTC. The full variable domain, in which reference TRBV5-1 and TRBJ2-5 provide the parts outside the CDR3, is KAGVTQTPRYLIKTRGQQVTLSCSPISGHRSVSWYQQTPGQGLQFLFEYFSETQRNKGNFPGRFSGRQFSNSRSEMNVSTLELGDSALYLCASSKDSPIQETQYFGPGTRLLVL.